The source of this TCR beta chain is a study of vaccination and CD4 T cells after COVID-19. Overall study context: Overlapping peptides of the spike proteins of SARS-CoV-2, HCoV-NL63, HCoV-OC43 and HCoV-229E were used for cell stimulation.

Treatment: approximately 10-day PBMC culture with coronavirus spike peptide pools or control peptides (ViraFEST assay). CD4+ T-cell collection from the unexposed donor predated the COVID-19 pandemic (2011-2018). Half-medium replacement with fresh IL-2 medium took place on days 3 and 7. The CDR3 sequence is 12 residues long. Deletions cut 2 bases from V and 8 bases from J, with 9 bases between. Germline V gene data show CDR1 as SEHNR and CDR2 as FQNEAQ (reference sequence). The Oncomine TCR Beta short-read assay sequenced DNA from cultured CD4+ T cells. The authors extracted genomic DNA from cultured CD4+ T cells. TCRdb processed the PCR reads anew with MiXCR; each CDR3 protein has one entry. The repertoire includes around 9,000 distinct CDR3 sequences, 30% to 35% of them detected once, and roughly 35% sits in the top ten. Points on this clonotype: Its specificity is unknown.

Source material: CD4+ T cells from blood, cultured in vitro. V and J are TRBV7-9 and TRBJ1-2, with D unclear. This clonotype originated in a human donor in good health. CDR3 coding DNA: TGTGCCAGCAGCTTATCTCGAGGGGGCTACACCTTC. It specifies CASSLSRGGYTF.